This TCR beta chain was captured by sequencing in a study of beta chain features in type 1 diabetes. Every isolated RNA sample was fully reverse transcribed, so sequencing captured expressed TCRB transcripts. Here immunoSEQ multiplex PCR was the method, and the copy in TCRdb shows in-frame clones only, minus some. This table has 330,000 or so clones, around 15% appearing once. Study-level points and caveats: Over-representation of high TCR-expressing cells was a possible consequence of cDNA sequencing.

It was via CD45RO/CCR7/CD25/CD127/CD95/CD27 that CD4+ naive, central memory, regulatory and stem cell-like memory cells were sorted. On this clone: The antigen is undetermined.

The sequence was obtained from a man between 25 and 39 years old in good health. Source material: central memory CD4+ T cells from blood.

CDR3 DNA sequence: TGTGCCACCCGACAGGGTTACACCGGGGAGCTGTTTTTT. Translated, it gives CATRQGYTGELFF. The chain employs TRBV6-6 and TRBJ2-2; 7 bases align to TRBD1. Germline V CDR1 and CDR2: MNHNY, SVGAGI (reference sequence). This CDR3 has 13 amino acids. The J segment lost 3 bases and the V segment lost 10 bases, leaving 5 bases of the junction unmatched.